The T cell receptor (beta chain) described here comes from a study of T cell responses to AZD1222 COVID-19 vaccine. Study context: It was second doses at about 4 or about 12 weeks that were pooled.

J gave up 1 base and V 5 bases, and 0 bases lay outside the gene matches. This CDR3 spans 14 amino acids. Looked up from germline, CDR1 is MNHEY and CDR2 is SMNVEV (reference sequence). The protocol was immunoSEQ multiplex PCR, while the TCRdb copy is restricted to in-frame clones and leaves out a portion. The sample shows about 190,000 clones, just over 90% of them seen only once. The chain recombines TRBV27 with TRBJ1-5, with 9 bases fitting TRBD1. The TCR comes from an adult in good health. The sample in question was peripheral blood, obtained on day 0 of AZD1222 vaccination. Written as DNA, the CDR3 is TGTGCCAGCAGTACAGGGGGCAGCAATCAGCCCCAGCATTTT. Its translation: CASSTGGSNQPQHF.